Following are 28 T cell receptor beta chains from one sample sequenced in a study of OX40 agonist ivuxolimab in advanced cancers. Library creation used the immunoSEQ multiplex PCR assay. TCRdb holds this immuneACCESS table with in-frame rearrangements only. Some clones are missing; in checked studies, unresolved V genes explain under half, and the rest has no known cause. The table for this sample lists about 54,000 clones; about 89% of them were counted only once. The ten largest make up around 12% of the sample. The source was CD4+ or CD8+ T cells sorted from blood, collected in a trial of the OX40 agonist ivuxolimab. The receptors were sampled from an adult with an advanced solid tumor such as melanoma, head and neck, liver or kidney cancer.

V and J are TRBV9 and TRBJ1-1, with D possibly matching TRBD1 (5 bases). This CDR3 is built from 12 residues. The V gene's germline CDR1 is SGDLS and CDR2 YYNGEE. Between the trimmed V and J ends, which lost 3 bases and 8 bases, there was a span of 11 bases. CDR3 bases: TGTGCCAGCAGCGCCCGCAAGGGGGAAGCTTTCTTT. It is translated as CASSARKGEAFF.

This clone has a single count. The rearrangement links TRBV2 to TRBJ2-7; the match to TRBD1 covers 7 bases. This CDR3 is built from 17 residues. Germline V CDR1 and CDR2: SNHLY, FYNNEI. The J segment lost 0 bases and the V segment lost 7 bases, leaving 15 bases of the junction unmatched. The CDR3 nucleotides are TGTGCCAGCACTAGACGTTCCACAGGGGTTACCTCCTACGAGCAGTACTTC. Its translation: CASTRRSTGVTSYEQYF.

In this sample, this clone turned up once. CDR3 sequence (DNA): TGTGCCAGCATACCGGGACAGGGGGCGCGGAACACTGAAGCTTTCTTT. Residues: CASIPGQGARNTEAFF. The chain uses TRBV28 and TRBJ1-1, with 12 bases matching TRBD1. This CDR3 comprises 16 residues. Germline lookup yields CDR1 MDHEN and CDR2 SYDVKM. Trimming took 7 bases from V and 1 from J; bases not matched to a gene: 7.

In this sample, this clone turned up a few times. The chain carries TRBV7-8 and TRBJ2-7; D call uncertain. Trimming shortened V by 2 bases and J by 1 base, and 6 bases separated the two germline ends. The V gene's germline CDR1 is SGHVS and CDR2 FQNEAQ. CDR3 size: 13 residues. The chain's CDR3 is CASSLTRSYEQYF. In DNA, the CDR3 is TGTGCCAGCAGCTTAACTCGGTCCTACGAGCAGTACTTC. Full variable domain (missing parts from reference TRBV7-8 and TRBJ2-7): GAGVSQSPRYKVAKRGQDVALRCDPISGHVSLFWYQQALGQGPEFLTYFQNEAQLDKSGLPSDRFFAERPEGSVSTLKIQRTQQEDSAVYLCASSLTRSYEQYFGPGTRLTVT.

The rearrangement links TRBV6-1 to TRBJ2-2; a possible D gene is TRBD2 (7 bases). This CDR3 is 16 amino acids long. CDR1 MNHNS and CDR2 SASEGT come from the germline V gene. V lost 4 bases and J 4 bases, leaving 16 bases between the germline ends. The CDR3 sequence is CASSASKGGPTGELFF. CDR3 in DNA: TGTGCCAGCAGTGCCTCAAAGGGGGGGCCCACCGGGGAGCTGTTTTTT.

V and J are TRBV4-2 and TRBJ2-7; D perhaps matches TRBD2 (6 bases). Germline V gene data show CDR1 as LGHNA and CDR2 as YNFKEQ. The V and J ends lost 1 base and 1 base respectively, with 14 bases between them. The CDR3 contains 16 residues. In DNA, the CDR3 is TGTGCCAGCAGCCAAGGGCCCTTAGCGGCATCCTACGAGCAGTACTTC. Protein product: CASSQGPLAASYEQYF.

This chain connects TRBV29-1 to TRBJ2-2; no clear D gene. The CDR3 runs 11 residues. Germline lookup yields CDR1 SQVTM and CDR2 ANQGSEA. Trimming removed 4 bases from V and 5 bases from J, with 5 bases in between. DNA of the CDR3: TGCAGCGTTGCTGGAACCGGGGAGCTGTTTTTT. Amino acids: CSVAGTGELFF.

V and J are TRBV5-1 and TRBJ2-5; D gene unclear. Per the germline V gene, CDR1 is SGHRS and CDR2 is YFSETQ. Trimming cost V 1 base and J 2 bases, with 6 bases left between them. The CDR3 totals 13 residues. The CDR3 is CASSLSGQETQYF. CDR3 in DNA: TGCGCCAGCAGCTTGTCGGGTCAAGAGACCCAGTACTTC.

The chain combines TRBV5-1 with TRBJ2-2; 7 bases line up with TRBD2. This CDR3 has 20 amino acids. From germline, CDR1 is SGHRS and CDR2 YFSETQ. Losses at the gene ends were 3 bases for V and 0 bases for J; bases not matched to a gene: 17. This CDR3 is CASSYQVAGVFISNTGELFF. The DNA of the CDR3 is TGCGCCAGCAGCTACCAGGTCGCGGGGGTCTTTATATCGAACACCGGGGAGCTGTTTTTT.

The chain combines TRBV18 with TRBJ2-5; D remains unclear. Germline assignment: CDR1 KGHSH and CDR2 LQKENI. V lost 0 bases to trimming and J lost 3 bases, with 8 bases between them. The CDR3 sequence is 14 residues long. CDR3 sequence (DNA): TGTGCCAGCTCACCACCACCGTTAAAAGAGACCCAGTACTTC. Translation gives CASSPPPLKETQYF.

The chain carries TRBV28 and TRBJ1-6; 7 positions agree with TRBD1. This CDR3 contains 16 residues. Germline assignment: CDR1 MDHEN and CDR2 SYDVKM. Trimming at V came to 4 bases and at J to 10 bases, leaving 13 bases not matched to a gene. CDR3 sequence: CASSYPWTGNSSPLHF. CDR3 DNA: TGTGCCAGCAGTTACCCGTGGACAGGAAATAGCTCACCCCTCCACTTT.

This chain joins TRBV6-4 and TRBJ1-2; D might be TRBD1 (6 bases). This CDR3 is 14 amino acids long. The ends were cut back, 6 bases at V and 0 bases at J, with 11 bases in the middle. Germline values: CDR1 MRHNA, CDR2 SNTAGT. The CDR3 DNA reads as TGTGCCAGCAGGACAGGCCAGTCTAACTATGGCTACACCTTC. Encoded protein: CASRTGQSNYGYTF.

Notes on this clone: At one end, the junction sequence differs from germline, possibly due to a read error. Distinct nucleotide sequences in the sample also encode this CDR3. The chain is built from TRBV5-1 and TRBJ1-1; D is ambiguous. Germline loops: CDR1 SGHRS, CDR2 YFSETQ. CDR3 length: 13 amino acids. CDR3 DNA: TGTGCCAGCAGCTTTCTTCGATCGTTGGAAGCTTTCTTT. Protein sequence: CASSFLRSLEAFF.

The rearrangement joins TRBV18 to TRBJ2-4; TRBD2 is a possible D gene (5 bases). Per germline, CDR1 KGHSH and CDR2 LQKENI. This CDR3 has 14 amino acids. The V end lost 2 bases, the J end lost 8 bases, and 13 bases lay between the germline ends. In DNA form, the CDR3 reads TGTGCCAGCTCACCAGGTACTAGTAGGTACATTCAGTACTTC. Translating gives CASSPGTSRYIQYF. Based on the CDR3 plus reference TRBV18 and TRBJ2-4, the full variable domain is NAGVMQNPRHLVRRRGQEARLRCSPMKGHSHVYWYRQLPEEGLKFMVYLQKENIIDESGMPKERFSAEFPKEGPSILRIQQVVRGDSAAYFCASSPGTSRYIQYFGAGTRLSVL.

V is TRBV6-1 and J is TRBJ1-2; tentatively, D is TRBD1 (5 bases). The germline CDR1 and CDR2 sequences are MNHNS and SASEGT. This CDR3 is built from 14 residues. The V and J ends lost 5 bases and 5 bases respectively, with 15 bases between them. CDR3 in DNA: TGTGCCAGCAGTCTCCGACAGCTCCATTATGGCTACACCTTC. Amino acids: CASSLRQLHYGYTF.

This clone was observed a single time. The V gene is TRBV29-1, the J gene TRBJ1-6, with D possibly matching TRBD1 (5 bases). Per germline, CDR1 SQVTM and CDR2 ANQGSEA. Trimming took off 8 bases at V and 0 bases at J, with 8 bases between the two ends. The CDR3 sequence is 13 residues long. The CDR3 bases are TGCAGCTACAGGAGCTCCTATAATTCACCCCTCCACTTT. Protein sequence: CSYRSSYNSPLHF. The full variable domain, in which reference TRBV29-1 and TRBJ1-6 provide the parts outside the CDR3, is SAVISQKPSRDICQRGTSLTIQCQVDSQVTMMFWYRQQPGQSLTLIATANQGSEATYESGFVIDKFPISRPNLTFSTLTVSNMSPEDSSIYLCSYRSSYNSPLHFGNGTRLTVT.

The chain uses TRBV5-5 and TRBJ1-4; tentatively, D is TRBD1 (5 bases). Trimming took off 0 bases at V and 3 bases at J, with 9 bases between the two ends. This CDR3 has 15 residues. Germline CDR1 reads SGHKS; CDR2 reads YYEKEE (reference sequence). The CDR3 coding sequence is TGTGCCAGCAGCTTGGAACGGGGGTCTAATGAAAAACTGTTTTTT. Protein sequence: CASSLERGSNEKLFF.

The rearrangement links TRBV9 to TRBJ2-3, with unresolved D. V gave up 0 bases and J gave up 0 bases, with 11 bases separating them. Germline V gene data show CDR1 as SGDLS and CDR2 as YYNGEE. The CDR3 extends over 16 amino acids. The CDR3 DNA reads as TGTGCCAGCAGCGTAGGGGCTTACTCTAGCACAGATACGCAGTATTTT. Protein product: CASSVGAYSSTDTQYF.

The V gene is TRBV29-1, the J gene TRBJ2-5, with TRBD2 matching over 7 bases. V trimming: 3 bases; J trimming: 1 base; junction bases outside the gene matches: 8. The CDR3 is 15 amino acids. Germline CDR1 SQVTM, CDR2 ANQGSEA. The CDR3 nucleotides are TGCAGCGTTGAGGGGACCCGGGGGGTCCAAGAGACCCAGTACTTC. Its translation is CSVEGTRGVQETQYF.

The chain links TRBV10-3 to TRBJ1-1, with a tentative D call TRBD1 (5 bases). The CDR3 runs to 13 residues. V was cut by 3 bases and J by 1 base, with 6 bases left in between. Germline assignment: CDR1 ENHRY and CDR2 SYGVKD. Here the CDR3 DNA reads TGTGCCATCAGTGACGGGGGGAACACTGAAGCTTTCTTT. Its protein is CAISDGGNTEAFF.

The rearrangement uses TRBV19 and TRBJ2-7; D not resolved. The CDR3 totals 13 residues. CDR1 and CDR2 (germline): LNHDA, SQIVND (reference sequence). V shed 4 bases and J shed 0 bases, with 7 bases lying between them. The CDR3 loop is CASSSSNSYEQYF. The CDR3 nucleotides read TGTGCCAGTAGTAGCAGTAACTCCTACGAGCAGTACTTC.

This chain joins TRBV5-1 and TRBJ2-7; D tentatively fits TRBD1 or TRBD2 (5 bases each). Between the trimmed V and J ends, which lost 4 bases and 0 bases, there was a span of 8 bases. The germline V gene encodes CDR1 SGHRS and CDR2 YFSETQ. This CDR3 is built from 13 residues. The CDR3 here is CASSRDGSYEQYF. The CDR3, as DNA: TGCGCCAGCAGCCGGGACGGCTCCTACGAGCAGTACTTC.

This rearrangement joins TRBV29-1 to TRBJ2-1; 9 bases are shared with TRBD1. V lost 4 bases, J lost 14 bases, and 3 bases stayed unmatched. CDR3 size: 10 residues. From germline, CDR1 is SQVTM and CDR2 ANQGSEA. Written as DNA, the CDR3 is TGCAGCGTTGCTCGGGACAGGGAGTTCTTC. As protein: CSVARDREFF.

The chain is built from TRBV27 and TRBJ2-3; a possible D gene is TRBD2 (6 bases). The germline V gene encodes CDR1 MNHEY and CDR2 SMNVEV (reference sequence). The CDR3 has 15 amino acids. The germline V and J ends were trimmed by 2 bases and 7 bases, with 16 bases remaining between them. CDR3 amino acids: CASSLGGSLGNTQYF. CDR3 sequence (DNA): TGTGCCAGCAGTTTAGGAGGGAGTCTGGGTAATACGCAGTATTTT.

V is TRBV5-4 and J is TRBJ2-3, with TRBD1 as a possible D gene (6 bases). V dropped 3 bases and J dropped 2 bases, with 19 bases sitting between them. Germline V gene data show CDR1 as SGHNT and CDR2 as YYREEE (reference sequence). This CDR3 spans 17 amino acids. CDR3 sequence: CASSSSLGQTYTDTQYF. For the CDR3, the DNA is TGTGCCAGCAGCTCGAGCCTCGGACAGACGTACACAGATACGCAGTATTTT.

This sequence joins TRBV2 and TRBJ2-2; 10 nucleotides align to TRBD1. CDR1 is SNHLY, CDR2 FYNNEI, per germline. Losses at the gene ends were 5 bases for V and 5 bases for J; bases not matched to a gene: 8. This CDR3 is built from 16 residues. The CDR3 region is CASSLTGGAGTGELFF. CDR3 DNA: TGTGCCAGCAGTCTGACAGGGGGCGCGGGAACCGGGGAGCTGTTTTTT.

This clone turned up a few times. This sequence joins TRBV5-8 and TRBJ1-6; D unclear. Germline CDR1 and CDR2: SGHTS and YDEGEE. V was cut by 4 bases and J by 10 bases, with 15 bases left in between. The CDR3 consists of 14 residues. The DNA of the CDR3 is TGTGCCAGCAGCCTGGGAGGGTCAGGATCACCCCTCCACTTT. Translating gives CASSLGGSGSPLHF.

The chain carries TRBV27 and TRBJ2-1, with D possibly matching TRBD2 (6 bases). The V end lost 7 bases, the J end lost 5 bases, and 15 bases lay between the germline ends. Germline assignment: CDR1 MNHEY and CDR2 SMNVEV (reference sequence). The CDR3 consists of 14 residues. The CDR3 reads CASTRDSGDNEQFF. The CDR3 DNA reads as TGTGCCAGCACCCGGGATTCGGGGGACAATGAGCAGTTCTTC.